The subject of this entry is one TCR beta chain. Its antigen remains unknown. Donors were ostensibly healthy at sampling, although undocumented immune exposures were probable. CDR3 length: 13 amino acids. V was shortened by 7 bases and J by 2 bases, with 11 bases between the two germline ends. Per germline, CDR1 SNHLY and CDR2 FYNNEI. The source of the sample is a study of cytomegalovirus exposure and HLA in healthy donors. In the PCR, 60 Vbeta and 13 Jbeta primers were used. Assay used: immunoSEQ multiplex PCR; TCRdb lists only in-frame clones, some missing. The sample holds 100,000 to 150,000 clones, 75% seen once. Study-level points and caveats: A later analysis by the authors found several of the most significant clusters apparently linked to common viral pathogens. In vitro testing confirmed a few CMV-associated chains as specific for CMV antigens.

The TCR comes from a woman aged 45-65 years in good health and CMV-seronegative. Input material: PBMCs. This chain links TRBV2 with TRBJ1-1, with a tentative D call TRBD1 (5 bases). The CDR3 here is CASTGWLNTEAFF. CDR3 DNA sequence: TGTGCCAGCACAGGGTGGCTAAACACTGAAGCTTTCTTT.